Detailed here is one TCR beta chain. Its cognate antigen is unknown. The data belong to a study of cytomegalovirus exposure and HLA in healthy donors. In the PCR, 60 Vbeta and 13 Jbeta primers were used. Sequencing used immunoSEQ multiplex PCR; TCRdb keeps in-frame clones, though not all of them. The sample yields about 86,000 clones, about 77% seen once. Findings and caveats of the study: Later analysis reportedly placed an Asian-associated ancestry cluster below the roughly 680-donor mean in N-insertions. Later work found most CMV-associated TCR beta chains apparently HLA-restricted.

Sequences were obtained from PBMCs. The clonotype originates from a male donor in good health and CMV-seropositive.

CDR3 protein: CASRSRSTDTQYF. The CDR3 bases are TGTGCCAGCAGGTCCAGGAGCACAGATACGCAGTATTTT. J is TRBJ2-3 and V is TRBV2; D is unclear. The CDR3 runs 13 residues. The V gene lost 6 bases and the J gene lost 0 bases, with 7 bases spanning the gap. CDR1 and CDR2 from the germline V gene are SNHLY and FYNNEI.